Presented here are 23 T cell receptor beta chains from one specimen sequenced in a study of T cells in Graves' hyperthyroidism and ophthalmopathy. Authors of the study amplified TCR beta CDR3 regions from RNA transcripts. In the first-round RT-PCR of the TCR CDR3, the HTBI primer set was used. Using its own MiXCR run on the multiplex PCR reads, TCRdb lists one record per CDR3 protein. This sample has about 400,000 distinct CDR3 sequences, with 25% found just once. The sequencing input was blood. Receptors were obtained from a man aged 50 or older with Graves' hyperthyroidism.

The genes are TRBV11-1 and TRBJ1-3; D remains ambiguous. CDR1 and CDR2 from the germline V gene are SGHAT and FQDESV (reference sequence). This CDR3 contains 11 residues. V was shortened by 8 bases and J by 7 bases, with 9 bases between the two germline ends. CDR3 in DNA: TGTGCCAGCCTCGCCGGGAACACCATATATTTT. Translation: CASLAGNTIYF.

In its sample, this clonotype was seen a few times. This chain connects TRBV10-3 to TRBJ2-7; no clear D. Per germline, CDR1 ENHRY and CDR2 SYGVKD. The ends were cut back, 0 bases at V and 3 bases at J, with 12 bases in the middle. The CDR3 has 15 amino acids. The CDR3 protein is CAISESTVPIYEQYF. In DNA, the CDR3 is TGTGCCATCAGTGAGTCGACGGTGCCCATCTACGAGCAGTACTTC.

This rearrangement joins TRBV19 to TRBJ2-3; TRBD2 agrees at 8 bases. CDR3 length: 16 amino acids. With V trimmed by 3 bases and J by 5 bases, 10 bases remained unmatched. CDR1 and CDR2 from the germline V gene are LNHDA and SQIVND (reference sequence). In DNA, the CDR3 is TGTGCCAGTAGTATCGAGAGCGGGAGTCTGGGAGATACGCAGTATTTT. This sequence encodes CASSIESGSLGDTQYF.

The chain has TRBV19 and TRBJ2-7; 8 nucleotides align to TRBD1. Losses at the gene ends were 2 bases for V and 6 bases for J; bases not matched to a gene: 12. The CDR3 is 16 residues long. Germline V lookup: CDR1 LNHDA, CDR2 SQIVND (reference sequence). CDR3 DNA sequence: TGTGCCAGTAGTATATCGCACCAAGTGACAGGGGTCGAGCAGTACTTC. This gives the protein CASSISHQVTGVEQYF.

Regarding this clonotype: Relative to the germline gene, one junction end is altered; a read error may explain this. This chain uses TRBV2 with TRBJ2-1; no reliable D call. This CDR3 comprises 16 residues. Germline V gene sequence: CDR1 SNHLY, CDR2 FYNNEI. The CDR3 loop is CASSEMGSSSYNEQLF. Written as DNA, the CDR3 is TGTGCCAGCAGTGAAATGGGGTCGAGCTCCTACAATGAGCAGCTCTTC.

The chain combines TRBV7-3 with TRBJ2-3, with D tentatively TRBD2 (6 bases). With 5 bases removed from V and 6 bases from J, the gap between germline ends came to 9 bases. The CDR3 totals 12 residues. Per germline, CDR1 SGHTA and CDR2 FQGTGA. The CDR3 sequence: CASSGGADTQYF. The CDR3 DNA sequence: TGTGCCAGCAGCGGCGGGGCGGATACGCAGTATTTT.

This clonotype has more than one count but fewer than ten. The J gene is TRBJ2-7, the V gene TRBV12-3 or TRBV12-4, with D uncertain. This CDR3 comprises 13 residues. The V and J ends lost 2 bases and 7 bases respectively, with 12 bases between them. In nucleotides, the CDR3 is TGTGCCAGCAGTTTATACTCCAATGATGAGCAGTACTTC. Protein: CASSLYSNDEQYF.

This clonotype was observed a few times. The chain couples TRBV5-6 to TRBJ2-7; 10 bases are shared with TRBD2. CDR1 SGHDT and CDR2 YYEEEE come from the germline V gene. Unmatched junction bases numbered 10, after V lost 7 bases and J lost 3 bases. This CDR3 is built from 15 residues. The CDR3 spells CASSPASGRIYEQYF. CDR3 bases: TGTGCCAGCTCTCCGGCTAGCGGGAGAATCTACGAGCAGTACTTC.

The table lists this clonotype with a few counts. V and J are TRBV11-2 and TRBJ2-1; the match to TRBD1 covers 8 bases. V gave up 3 bases and J gave up 5 bases; unmatched junction bases: 6. This CDR3 comprises 15 residues. CDR1 and CDR2 from the germline V gene are SGHAT and FQNNGV. The CDR3 here is CASSLRTGWDNEQFF. The CDR3 DNA follows: TGTGCCAGCAGCTTGAGGACAGGGTGGGACAATGAGCAGTTCTTC.

The chain uses TRBV18 and TRBJ2-5, with D perhaps TRBD2 (5 bases). CDR3 length: 15 residues. V was pared by 0 bases and J by 1 base, with 9 bases between. CDR1 and CDR2 from the germline V gene are KGHSH and LQKENI. CDR3 nucleotides: TGTGCCAGCTCACCACCTTCGGGGAGCCAAGAGACCCAGTACTTC. Its protein is CASSPPSGSQETQYF.

At least ten counts were recorded for this clonotype. The rearrangement joins TRBV28 to TRBJ2-1, with TRBD1 matching 10 bases. The V gene end was trimmed by 5 bases and the J gene end by 7 bases; junction bases not matched to a gene: 5. In germline, CDR1 is MDHEN, CDR2 SYDVKM. The CDR3 is 14 residues long. DNA for the CDR3: TGTGCCAGCAGTAGACAGGGGGCGAGGAATGAGCAGTTCTTC. This encodes CASSRQGARNEQFF.

This clonotype was seen a few times. The CDR3 loop reads CASSVGDQTAMEGTEAFF. CDR3 DNA: TGTGCCAGCAGCGTAGGGGATCAAACAGCGATGGAGGGCACTGAAGCTTTCTTT. V gene TRBV7-3 combines with J gene TRBJ1-1, with D possibly being TRBD1 (5 bases). Trimming left V 5 bases short and J 4 bases short, with 26 bases between. Germline values: CDR1 SGHTA, CDR2 FQGTGA. This CDR3 is built from 18 residues.

Points on this clonotype: Because the CDR3 is missing its conserved closing phenylalanine or tryptophan, this is likely a read error. The CDR3 loop is CSAVGGYSYEQYL. The DNA for the CDR3 is TGCAGTGCAGTTGGCGGGTACTCCTACGAGCAGTACTTA. The chain employs TRBV20-1 and TRBJ2-7, with D tentatively TRBD2 (5 bases). The CDR3 contains 13 residues. Germline V CDR1 and CDR2: DFQATT, SNEGSKA (reference sequence). Trimming stripped 6 bases from V and 0 bases from J, with 12 bases between.

This clonotype was detected only a few times. The chain employs TRBV20-1 and TRBJ1-1; D is uncertain. The CDR3 consists of 12 residues. V was clipped by 5 bases and J by 1 base, with 8 bases between them. Germline V gives CDR1 DFQATT, CDR2 SNEGSKA (reference sequence). The CDR3 DNA sequence: TGCAGTGCTGACGGACCGAACACTGAAGCTTTCTTT. Translating it yields CSADGPNTEAFF.

This clonotype turned up a few times. J is TRBJ1-1 and V is TRBV7-3, with D maybe TRBD1 (5 bases). Germline loops: CDR1 SGHTA, CDR2 FQGTGA. There are 14 residues in the CDR3. The germline V and J ends were trimmed by 4 bases and 6 bases, with 15 bases remaining between them. This CDR3 reads CASSSSGGAAEAFF. The CDR3 nucleotides are TGTGCCAGCAGCTCCTCCGGGGGTGCCGCTGAAGCTTTCTTT.

This clonotype turned up a few times. V is TRBV20-1 and J is TRBJ1-5, with a possible D match to TRBD1 (5 bases). V was trimmed by 3 bases and J by 1 base, leaving 7 bases between them. There are 13 residues in the CDR3. Germline CDR1 is DFQATT and CDR2 is SNEGSKA (reference sequence). DNA for the CDR3: TGCAGTGCTAGTGAGGGGAGCAATCAGCCCCAGCATTTT. Protein: CSASEGSNQPQHF.

As regards this clonotype: This sequence may be a read error, since a much larger clone differs from it by one base. The gene calls are TRBV27 and TRBJ2-1; TRBD2 matches 12 bases. Germline V lookup: CDR1 MNHEY, CDR2 SMNVEV (reference sequence). The CDR3 has 14 amino acids. After removal of 4 bases from V and 10 bases from J, the junction contained 5 bases not matched to a gene. DNA of the CDR3: TGTGCCAGCAGTTCCAGACTAGCGGGAGTCGAGCAGTTCTTC. It encodes CASSSRLAGVEQFF.

V gene TRBV12-3 or TRBV12-4 combines with J gene TRBJ2-5, with TRBD2 matching 8 bases. V was clipped by 7 bases and J by 5 bases; unmatched bases: 24. This CDR3 comprises 19 residues. This CDR3 reads CASTHRRGGIGRAPETQYF. The CDR3 region has the DNA TGTGCCAGCACTCACCGGAGAGGGGGAATCGGGAGGGCCCCGGAGACCCAGTACTTC.

This clonotype was detected only a few times. CDR3 sequence (DNA): TGTGCCAGCAGCGCCGAACCAGACAGGACTAGCGGTTTGTCCTACAATGAGCAGTTCTTC. Residues: CASSAEPDRTSGLSYNEQFF. V usage is TRBV9 and J usage is TRBJ2-1, with 10 bases lining up with TRBD2. Germline-derived CDR1 and CDR2 are SGDLS and YYNGEE. CDR3 length: 20 amino acids. V trimming: 3 bases; J trimming: 1 base; junction bases outside the gene matches: 16.

The chain is built from TRBV2 and TRBJ2-3; 11 nucleotides align to TRBD1. The CDR3 covers 14 residues. V lost 7 bases and J lost 8; bases outside the gene matches: 8. CDR1 SNHLY and CDR2 FYNNEI come from the germline V gene. CDR3 amino acids: CASTLDRGHGTQYF. The CDR3 DNA is TGTGCCAGCACCCTGGACAGGGGGCACGGTACGCAGTATTTT.

This clonotype was recorded many times. The rearrangement links TRBV27 to TRBJ2-7; D is unclear. The CDR3 loop spans 14 amino acids. With 2 bases removed from V and 2 bases from J, the gap between germline ends came to 10 bases. Germline assignment: CDR1 MNHEY and CDR2 SMNVEV (reference sequence). CDR3 sequence reads: CASSLRQPTYEQYF. The CDR3 region has the DNA TGTGCCAGCAGTTTAAGGCAGCCGACCTACGAGCAGTACTTC.

This chain links TRBV11-3 with TRBJ2-3, with 11 bases fitting TRBD2. Germline CDR1 is SGHNT and CDR2 is YENEEA. V was clipped by 9 bases and J by 7 bases; unmatched bases: 9. The CDR3 runs 14 residues. DNA for the CDR3: TGTGCCAGTCGTGGGACTAGCGGAAGTTATACGCAGTATTTT. Amino acid sequence: CASRGTSGSYTQYF. Filled out from reference TRBV11-3 and TRBJ2-3, the complete variable domain reads EAGVVQSPRYKIIEKKQPVAFWCNPISGHNTLYWYLQNLGQGPELLIRYENEEAVDDSQLPKDRFSAERLKGVDSTLKIQPAELGDSAVYLCASRGTSGSYTQYFGPGTRLTVL.

V gene TRBV19 combines with J gene TRBJ2-3; 11 positions agree with TRBD2. The CDR3 runs to 15 residues. Germline CDR1 LNHDA, CDR2 SQIVND (reference sequence). V was pared by 8 bases and J by 2 bases, with 6 bases of the junction left unmatched. This CDR3 reads CASGTSGYATDTQYF. The CDR3 DNA reads TGTGCCAGTGGGACTAGCGGCTATGCCACAGATACGCAGTATTTT.